This T cell receptor (beta chain) came from a study of blood T cell repertoires in COVID-19. Study-wide context: Sources were T cells, B-cell-depleted T cells, or PBMCs; the material itself was cDNA or gDNA.

Generated by immunoSEQ multiplex PCR, the TCRdb table keeps only in-frame clones and is missing some. The sample contains 130,000 to 150,000 clones, under 80% of which appear only once. This TCR was sampled from an elderly man with acute or convalescent COVID-19. The sequencing sample was made of peripheral blood.

In nucleotides, the CDR3 is TGTGCCAGCAGTTTAAGAGGAGGGCTTGCTGAAAAACTGTTTTTT. Its protein product is CASSLRGGLAEKLFF. The chain links TRBV28 to TRBJ1-4; D unclear. In germline, CDR1 is MDHEN, CDR2 SYDVKM. The V end was cut by 2 bases, the J end by 7 bases, with 14 bases between. This CDR3 spans 15 amino acids.